This T cell receptor beta chain originates from a study of low-dose radiotherapy and immunotherapy resistance in tumors. Study summary: Doses of 0.5 Gy per fraction every 2 weeks, totaling 6.5 Gy, went to Cohort 1. Aspirin was taken orally at 300 mg daily by patients, and this continued for four cycles from cycle 1 day 1.

First-strand cDNA relied on TRAV- and TRBV-specific primers spanning alpha and beta chains. The authors ran 15 to 20 PCR cycles to amplify TCRs with a constant-region primer and V-primer adapter. TCRdb analysed the reads with MiXCR anew, one entry per CDR3 protein. This sample has around 10,000 distinct CDR3 sequences, with 69% found just once. Each patient who was eligible had an advanced solid tumor with no tumor-infiltrating lymphocytes. CDR1 and CDR2 (germline): SGHKS, YYEKEE (reference sequence). Trimming took 2 bases from V and 8 from J, leaving 13 bases between them. This CDR3 spans 13 amino acids.

The chain has TRBV5-5 and TRBJ1-1, with D uncertain. This TCR was sampled from a human donor with advanced metastatic prostate, ovarian, gallbladder or colorectal cancer (not recorded which). This table probably holds off-target reads from a library built for another chain. CDR3 nucleotide sequence: TGTGCCAGCAGCTTAACACCTAGTTACGAAGCTTTCTTT. Translated, it gives CASSLTPSYEAFF.